This T cell receptor beta chain was identified in a study of T-cell reconstitution after alpha-beta-depleted transplantation in children. Germline assignment: CDR1 SGHVS and CDR2 FQNEAQ. V was pared by 4 bases and J by 1 base, with 11 bases between. CDR3 length: 14 amino acids. For TCRbeta, the library was prepared with unique molecular identifiers. TCRdb re-called the PCR reads with MiXCR, one entry per CDR3 protein. The sample has hundreds of thousands of distinct CDR3 sequences; around 19% are singletons. The genes are TRBV7-8 and TRBJ2-7; the D gene is possibly TRBD2 (5 bases). The sequence derives from a human donor who donated a stem cell graft to a child with acute lymphoblastic leukemia. Specimen: PBMCs from the stem cell graft donor, collected from the stem cell graft. The CDR3 spells CASSSQGRSYEQYF. In DNA, the CDR3 is TGTGCCAGCAGCTCACAAGGGAGATCCTACGAGCAGTACTTC.